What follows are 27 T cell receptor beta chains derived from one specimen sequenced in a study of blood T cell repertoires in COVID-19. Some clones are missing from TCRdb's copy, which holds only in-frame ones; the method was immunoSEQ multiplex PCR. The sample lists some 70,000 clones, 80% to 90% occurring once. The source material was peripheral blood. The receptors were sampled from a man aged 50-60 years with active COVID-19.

The chain's CDR3 is CVLTGQGTGGLSYNEQFF. CDR3 nucleotide sequence: TGCGTACTAACGGGACAGGGAACAGGGGGGCTCTCCTACAATGAGCAGTTCTTC. This chain connects TRBV29-1 to TRBJ2-1, with 9 bases lining up with TRBD1. The CDR3 consists of 18 residues. Per the germline V gene, CDR1 is SQVTM and CDR2 is ANQGSEA.

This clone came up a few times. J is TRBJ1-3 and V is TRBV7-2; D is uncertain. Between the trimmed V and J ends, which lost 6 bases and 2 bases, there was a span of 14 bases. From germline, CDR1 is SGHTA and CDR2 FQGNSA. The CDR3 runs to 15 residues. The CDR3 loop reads CASSTLPSPGNTIYF. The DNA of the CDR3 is TGTGCCAGCAGTACCCTACCGAGCCCTGGAAACACCATATATTTT.

In DNA form, the CDR3 reads TGTGCCAGCAGCTTCCGGACTAGCGGGGTCCGGGAAACGCAGTATTTT. Amino acid sequence: CASSFRTSGVRETQYF. This rearrangement joins TRBV5-8 to TRBJ2-3; 12 bases match TRBD2. CDR1 is SGHTS and CDR2 is YDEGEE in the germline V gene. The CDR3 loop spans 16 amino acids. Trimming removed 2 bases from V and 9 bases from J; junction bases left unmatched: 10.

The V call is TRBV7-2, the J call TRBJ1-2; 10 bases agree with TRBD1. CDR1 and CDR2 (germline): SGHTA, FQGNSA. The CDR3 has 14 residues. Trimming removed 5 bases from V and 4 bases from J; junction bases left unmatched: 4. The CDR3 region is CASSAGQGIYGYTF. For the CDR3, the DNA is TGTGCCAGCAGCGCGGGACAGGGGATCTATGGCTACACCTTC.

The CDR3 loop is CASSLGPGGPPYNEQFF. DNA of the CDR3: TGTGCCAGCAGCTTAGGCCCCGGCGGGCCTCCCTACAATGAGCAGTTCTTC. The chain employs TRBV7-3 and TRBJ2-1, with a tentative D call TRBD2 (5 bases). Between the trimmed V and J ends, which lost 2 bases and 2 bases, there was a span of 16 bases. The CDR3 extends over 17 amino acids. Per the germline V gene, CDR1 is SGHTA and CDR2 is FQGTGA.

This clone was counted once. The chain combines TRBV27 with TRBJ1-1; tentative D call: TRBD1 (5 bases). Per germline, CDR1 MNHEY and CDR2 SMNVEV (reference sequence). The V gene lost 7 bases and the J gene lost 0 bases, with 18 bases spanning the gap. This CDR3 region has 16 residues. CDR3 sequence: CASTPLGDPMNTEAFF. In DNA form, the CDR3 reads TGTGCCAGCACTCCTTTAGGGGATCCTATGAACACTGAAGCTTTCTTT.

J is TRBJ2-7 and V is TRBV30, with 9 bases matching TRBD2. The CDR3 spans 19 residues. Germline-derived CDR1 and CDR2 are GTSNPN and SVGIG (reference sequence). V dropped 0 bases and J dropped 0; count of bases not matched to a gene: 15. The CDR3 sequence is CAWSVLAGVARLVSYEQYF. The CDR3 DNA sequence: TGTGCCTGGAGTGTCTTAGCGGGAGTCGCTAGGTTAGTCTCCTACGAGCAGTACTTC.

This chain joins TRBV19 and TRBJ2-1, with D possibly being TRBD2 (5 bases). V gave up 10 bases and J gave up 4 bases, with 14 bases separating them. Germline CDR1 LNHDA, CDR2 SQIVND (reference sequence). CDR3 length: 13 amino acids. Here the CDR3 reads CATSGVLYNEQFF. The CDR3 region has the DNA TGTGCCACCTCCGGGGTCCTGTACAATGAGCAGTTCTTC.

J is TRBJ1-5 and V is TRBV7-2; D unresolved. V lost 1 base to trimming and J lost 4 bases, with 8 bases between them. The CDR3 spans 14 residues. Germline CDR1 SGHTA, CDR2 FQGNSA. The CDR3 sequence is CASSLDRTNQPQHF. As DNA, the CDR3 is TGTGCCAGCAGCTTAGACAGAACGAATCAGCCCCAGCATTTT.

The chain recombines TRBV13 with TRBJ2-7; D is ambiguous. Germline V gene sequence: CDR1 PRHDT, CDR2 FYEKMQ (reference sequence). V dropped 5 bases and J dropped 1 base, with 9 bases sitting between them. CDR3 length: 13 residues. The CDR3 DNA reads TGTGCCAGCAGCCCCCCCCTATCCTACGAGCAGTACTTC. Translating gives CASSPPLSYEQYF. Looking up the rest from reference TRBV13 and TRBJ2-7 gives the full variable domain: AAGVIQSPRHLIKEKRETATLKCYPIPRHDTVYWYQQGPGQDPQFLISFYEKMQSDKGSIPDRFSAQQFSDYHSELNMSSLELGDSALYFCASSPPLSYEQYFGPGTRLTVT.

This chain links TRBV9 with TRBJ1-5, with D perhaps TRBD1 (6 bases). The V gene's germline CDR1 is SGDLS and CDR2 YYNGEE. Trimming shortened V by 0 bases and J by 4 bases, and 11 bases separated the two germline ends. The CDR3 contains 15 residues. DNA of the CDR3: TGTGCCAGCAGCGTAGCTCCTACAGGGAATCAGCCCCAGCATTTT. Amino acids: CASSVAPTGNQPQHF. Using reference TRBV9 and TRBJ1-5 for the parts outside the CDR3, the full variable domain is DSGVTQTPKHLITATGQRVTLRCSPRSGDLSVYWYQQSLDQGLQFLIQYYNGEERAKGNILERFSAQQFPDLHSELNLSSLELGDSALYFCASSVAPTGNQPQHFGDGTRLSIL.

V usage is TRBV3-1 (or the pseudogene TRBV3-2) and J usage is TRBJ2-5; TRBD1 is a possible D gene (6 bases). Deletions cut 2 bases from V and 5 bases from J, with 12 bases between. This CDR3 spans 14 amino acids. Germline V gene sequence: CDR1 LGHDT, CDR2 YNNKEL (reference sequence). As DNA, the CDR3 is TGTGCCAGCAGCCAAAGACACAGGGCCGAGACCCAGTACTTC. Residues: CASSQRHRAETQYF.

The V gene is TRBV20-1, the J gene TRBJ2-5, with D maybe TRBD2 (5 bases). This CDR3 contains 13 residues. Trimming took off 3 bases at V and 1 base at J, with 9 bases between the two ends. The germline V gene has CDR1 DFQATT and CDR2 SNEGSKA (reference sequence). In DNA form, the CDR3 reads TGCAGTGCTAGTAGAGGGCCCCAAGAGACCCAGTACTTC. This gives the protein CSASRGPQETQYF.

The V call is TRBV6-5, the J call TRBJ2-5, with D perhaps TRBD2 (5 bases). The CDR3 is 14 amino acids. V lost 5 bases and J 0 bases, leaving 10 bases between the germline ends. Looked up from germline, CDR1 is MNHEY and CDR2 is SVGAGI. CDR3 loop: CASSPPGYQETQYF. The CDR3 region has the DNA TGTGCCAGCAGTCCCCCGGGGTACCAAGAGACCCAGTACTTC.

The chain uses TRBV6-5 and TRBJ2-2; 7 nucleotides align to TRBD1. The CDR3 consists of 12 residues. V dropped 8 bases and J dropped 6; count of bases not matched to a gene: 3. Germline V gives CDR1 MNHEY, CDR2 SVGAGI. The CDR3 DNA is TGTGCCAGCTCAAGGGGGCCCGGGGAGCTGTTTTTT. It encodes CASSRGPGELFF.

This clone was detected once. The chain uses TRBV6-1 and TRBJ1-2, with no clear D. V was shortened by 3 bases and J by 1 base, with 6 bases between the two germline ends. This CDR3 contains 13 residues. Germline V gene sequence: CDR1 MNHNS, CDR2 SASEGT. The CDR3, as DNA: TGTGCCAGCAGTGAGACACTTAACTATGGCTACACCTTC. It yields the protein CASSETLNYGYTF.

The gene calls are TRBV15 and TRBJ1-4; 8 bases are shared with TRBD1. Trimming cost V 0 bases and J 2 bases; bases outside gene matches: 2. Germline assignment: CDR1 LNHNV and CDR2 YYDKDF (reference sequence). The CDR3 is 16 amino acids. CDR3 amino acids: CATSRDRTGTNEKLFF. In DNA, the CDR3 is TGTGCCACCAGCAGAGATAGGACAGGGACTAATGAAAAACTGTTTTTT.

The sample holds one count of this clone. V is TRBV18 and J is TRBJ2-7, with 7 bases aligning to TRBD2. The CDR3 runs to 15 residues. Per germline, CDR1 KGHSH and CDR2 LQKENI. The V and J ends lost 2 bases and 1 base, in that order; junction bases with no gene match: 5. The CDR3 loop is CASSPGTGGSYEQYF. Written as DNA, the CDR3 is TGTGCCAGCTCACCAGGGACGGGGGGTTCCTACGAGCAGTACTTC.

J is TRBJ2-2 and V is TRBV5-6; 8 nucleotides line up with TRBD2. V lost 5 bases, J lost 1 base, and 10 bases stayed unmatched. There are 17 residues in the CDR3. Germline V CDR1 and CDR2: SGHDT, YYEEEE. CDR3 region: CASRLHPSGGNTGELFF. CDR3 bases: TGTGCCAGCAGGCTCCACCCGAGCGGGGGGAACACCGGGGAGCTGTTTTTT. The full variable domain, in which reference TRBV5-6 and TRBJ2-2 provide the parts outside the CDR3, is DAGVTQSPTHLIKTRGQQVTLRCSPKSGHDTVSWYQQALGQGPQFIFQYYEEEERQRGNFPDRFSGHQFPNYSSELNVNALLLGDSALYLCASRLHPSGGNTGELFFGEGSRLTVL.

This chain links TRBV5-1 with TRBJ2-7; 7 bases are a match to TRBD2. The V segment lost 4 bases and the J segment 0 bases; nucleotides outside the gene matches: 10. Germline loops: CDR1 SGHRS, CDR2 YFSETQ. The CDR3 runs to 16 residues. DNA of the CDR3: TGCGCCAGCAGCCTAGCGGACCTCACTTCCTCCTACGAGCAGTACTTC. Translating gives CASSLADLTSSYEQYF.

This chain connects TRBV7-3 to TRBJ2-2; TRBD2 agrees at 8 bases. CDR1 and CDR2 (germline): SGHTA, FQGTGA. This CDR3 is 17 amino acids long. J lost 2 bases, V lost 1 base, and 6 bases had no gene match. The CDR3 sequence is CASSLNNRGGNTGELFF. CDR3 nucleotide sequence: TGTGCCAGCAGCTTAAATAATCGGGGGGGAAACACCGGGGAGCTGTTTTTT.

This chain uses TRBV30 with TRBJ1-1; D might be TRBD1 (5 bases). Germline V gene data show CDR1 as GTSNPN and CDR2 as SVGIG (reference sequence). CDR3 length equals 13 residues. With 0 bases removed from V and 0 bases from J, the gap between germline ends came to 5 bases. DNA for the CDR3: TGTGCCTGGAGTGTGGACATGAACACTGAAGCTTTCTTT. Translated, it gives CAWSVDMNTEAFF.

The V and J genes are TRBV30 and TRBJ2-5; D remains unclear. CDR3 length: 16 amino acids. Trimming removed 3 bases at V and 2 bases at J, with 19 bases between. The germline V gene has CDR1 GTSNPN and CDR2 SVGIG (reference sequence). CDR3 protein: CAWRAAWAKGQETQYF. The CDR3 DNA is TGTGCCTGGAGGGCTGCTTGGGCTAAAGGTCAAGAGACCCAGTACTTC.

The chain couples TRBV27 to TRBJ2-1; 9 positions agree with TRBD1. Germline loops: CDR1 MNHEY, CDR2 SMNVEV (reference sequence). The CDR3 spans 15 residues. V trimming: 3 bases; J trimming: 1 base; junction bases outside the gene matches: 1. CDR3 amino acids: CASSLGQGSYNEQFF. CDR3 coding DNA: TGTGCCAGCAGTTTGGGACAGGGATCCTACAATGAGCAGTTCTTC.

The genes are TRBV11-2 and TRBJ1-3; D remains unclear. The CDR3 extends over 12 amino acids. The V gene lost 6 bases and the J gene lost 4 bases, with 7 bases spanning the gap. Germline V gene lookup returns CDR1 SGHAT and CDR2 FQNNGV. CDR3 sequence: CASSRRGNTIYF. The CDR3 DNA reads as TGTGCCAGCAGTCGCAGGGGAAACACCATATATTTT.

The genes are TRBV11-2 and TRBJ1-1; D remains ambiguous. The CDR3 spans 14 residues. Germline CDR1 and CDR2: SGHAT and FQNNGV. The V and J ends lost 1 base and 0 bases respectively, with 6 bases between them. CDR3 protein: CASSLVPVNTEAFF. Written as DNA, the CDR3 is TGTGCCAGCAGCTTAGTTCCGGTGAACACTGAAGCTTTCTTT.

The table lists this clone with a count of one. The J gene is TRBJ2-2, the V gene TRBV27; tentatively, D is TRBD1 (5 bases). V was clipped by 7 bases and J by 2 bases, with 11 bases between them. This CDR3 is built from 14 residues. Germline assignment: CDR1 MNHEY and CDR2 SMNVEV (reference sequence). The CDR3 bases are TGTGCCAGCAAAAGGGGTCGAAACACCGGGGAGCTGTTTTTT. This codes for CASKRGRNTGELFF.